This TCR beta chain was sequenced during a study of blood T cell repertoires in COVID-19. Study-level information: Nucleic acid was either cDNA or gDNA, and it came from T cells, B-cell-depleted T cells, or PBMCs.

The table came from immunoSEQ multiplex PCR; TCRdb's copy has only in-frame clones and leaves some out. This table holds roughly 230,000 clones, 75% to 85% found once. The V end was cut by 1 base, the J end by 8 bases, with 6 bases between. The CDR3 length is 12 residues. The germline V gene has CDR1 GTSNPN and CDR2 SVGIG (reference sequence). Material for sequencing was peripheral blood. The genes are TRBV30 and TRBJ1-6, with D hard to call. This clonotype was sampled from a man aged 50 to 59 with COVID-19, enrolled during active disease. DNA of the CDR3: TGTGCCTGGAGTGCAAATGATTCACCCCTCCACTTT. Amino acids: CAWSANDSPLHF.